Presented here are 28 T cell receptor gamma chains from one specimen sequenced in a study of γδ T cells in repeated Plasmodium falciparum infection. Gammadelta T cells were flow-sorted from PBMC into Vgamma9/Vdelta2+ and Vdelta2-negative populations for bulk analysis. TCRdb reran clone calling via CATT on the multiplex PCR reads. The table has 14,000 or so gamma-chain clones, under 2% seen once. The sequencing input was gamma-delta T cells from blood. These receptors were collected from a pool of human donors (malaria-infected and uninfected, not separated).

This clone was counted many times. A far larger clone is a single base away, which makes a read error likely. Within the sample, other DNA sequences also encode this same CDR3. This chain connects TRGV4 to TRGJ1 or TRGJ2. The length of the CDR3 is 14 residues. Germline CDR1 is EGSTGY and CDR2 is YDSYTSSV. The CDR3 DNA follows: TGTGCTACCTGGGATGGGCCCCCTTATTATAAGAAACTCTTT. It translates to CATWDGPPYYKKLF.

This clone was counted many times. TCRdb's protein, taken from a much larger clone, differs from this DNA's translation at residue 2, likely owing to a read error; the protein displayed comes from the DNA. CDR3 DNA sequence: TGTACCTTGTGGGAGGTGCGGGAAGAGTTGGGCAAAAAAATCAAGGTATTT. This gives the protein CTLWEVREELGKKIKVF. The chain uses TRGV9 and TRGJP. TCRdb does not report a J gene; here it was assigned by matching the DNA to germline references. This CDR3 has 17 amino acids. The V gene's germline CDR1 is GITISATS and CDR2 ISYDGTV (reference sequence).

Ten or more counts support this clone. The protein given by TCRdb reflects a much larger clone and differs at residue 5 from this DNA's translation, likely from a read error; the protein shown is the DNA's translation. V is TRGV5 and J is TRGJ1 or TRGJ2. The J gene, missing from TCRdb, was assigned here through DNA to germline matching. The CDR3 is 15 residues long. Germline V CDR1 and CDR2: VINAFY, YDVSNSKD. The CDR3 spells CATWGRPSHYYKKLF. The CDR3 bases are TGTGCCACCTGGGGCAGGCCCTCCCATTATTATAAGAAACTCTTT.

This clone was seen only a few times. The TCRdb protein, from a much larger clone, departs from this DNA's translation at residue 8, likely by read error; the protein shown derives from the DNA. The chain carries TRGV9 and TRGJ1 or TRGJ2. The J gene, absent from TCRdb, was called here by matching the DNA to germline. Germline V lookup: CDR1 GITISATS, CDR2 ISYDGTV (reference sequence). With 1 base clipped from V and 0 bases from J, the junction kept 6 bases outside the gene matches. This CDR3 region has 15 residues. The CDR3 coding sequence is TGTGCCTTGTGGGAGGTTCCCCTGAATTATTATAAGAAACTCTTT. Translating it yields CALWEVPLNYYKKLF.

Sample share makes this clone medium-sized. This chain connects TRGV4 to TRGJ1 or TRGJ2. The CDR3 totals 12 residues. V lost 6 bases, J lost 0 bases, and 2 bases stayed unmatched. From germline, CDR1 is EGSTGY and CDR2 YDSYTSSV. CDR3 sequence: CATWKNYYKKLF. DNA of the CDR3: TGTGCCACCTGGAAGAATTATTATAAGAAACTCTTT.

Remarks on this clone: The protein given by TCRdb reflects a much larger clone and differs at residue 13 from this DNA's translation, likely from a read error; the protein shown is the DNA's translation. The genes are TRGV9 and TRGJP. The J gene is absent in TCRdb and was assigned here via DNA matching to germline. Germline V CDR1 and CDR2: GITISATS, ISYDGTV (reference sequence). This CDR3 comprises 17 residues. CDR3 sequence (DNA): TGTGCCTTGTGGGACCCCGCCCAAGAGTTGGGCAAAAGAATCAAGGTATTT. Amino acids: CALWDPAQELGKRIKVF.

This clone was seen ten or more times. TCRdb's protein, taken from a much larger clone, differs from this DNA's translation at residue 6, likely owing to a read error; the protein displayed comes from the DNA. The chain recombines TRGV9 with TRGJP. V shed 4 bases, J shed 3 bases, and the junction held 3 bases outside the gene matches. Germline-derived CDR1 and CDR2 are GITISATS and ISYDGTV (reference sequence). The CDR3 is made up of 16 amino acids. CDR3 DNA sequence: TGTGCCTTGTGGGACAAGCAAGAGTTGGGCAAAAAAATCAAGGTATTT. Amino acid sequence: CALWDKQELGKKIKVF.

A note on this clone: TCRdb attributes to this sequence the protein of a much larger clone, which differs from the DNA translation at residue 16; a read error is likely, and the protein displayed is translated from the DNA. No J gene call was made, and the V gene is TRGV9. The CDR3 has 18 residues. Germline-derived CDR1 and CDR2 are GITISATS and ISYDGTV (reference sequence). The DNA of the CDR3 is TGTGCCTTGTGGGAGGTGCAGTCCTACAATTCGAATTATTATAAGGAACTCTTT. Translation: CALWEVQSYNSNYYKELF.

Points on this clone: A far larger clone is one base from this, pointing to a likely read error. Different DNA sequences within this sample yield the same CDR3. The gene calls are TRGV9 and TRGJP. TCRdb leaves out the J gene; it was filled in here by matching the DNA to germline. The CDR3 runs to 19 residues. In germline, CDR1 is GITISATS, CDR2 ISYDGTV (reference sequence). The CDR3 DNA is TGTGCCTTGTGGGAGGTGGAATTCTCGCAAGAATTGGGCAAAAAAATCAAGGTATTT. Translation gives CALWEVEFSQELGKKIKVF.

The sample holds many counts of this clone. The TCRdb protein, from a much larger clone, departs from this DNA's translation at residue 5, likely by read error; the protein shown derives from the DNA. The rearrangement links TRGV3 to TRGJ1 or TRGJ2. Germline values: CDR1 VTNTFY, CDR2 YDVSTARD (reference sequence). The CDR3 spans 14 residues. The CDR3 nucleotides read TGTGCCACCTGGGGCAGGGCTTTCTATTATAAGAAACTCTTT. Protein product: CATWGRAFYYKKLF.

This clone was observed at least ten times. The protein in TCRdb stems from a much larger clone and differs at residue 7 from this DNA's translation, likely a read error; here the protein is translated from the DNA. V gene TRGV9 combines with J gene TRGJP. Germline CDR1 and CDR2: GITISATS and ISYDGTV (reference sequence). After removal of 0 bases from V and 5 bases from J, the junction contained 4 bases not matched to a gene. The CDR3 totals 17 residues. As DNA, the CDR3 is TGTGCCTTGTGGGAGGTGGATAAAGAGTTGGGCAAAAAAATCAAGGTATTT. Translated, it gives CALWEVDKELGKKIKVF.

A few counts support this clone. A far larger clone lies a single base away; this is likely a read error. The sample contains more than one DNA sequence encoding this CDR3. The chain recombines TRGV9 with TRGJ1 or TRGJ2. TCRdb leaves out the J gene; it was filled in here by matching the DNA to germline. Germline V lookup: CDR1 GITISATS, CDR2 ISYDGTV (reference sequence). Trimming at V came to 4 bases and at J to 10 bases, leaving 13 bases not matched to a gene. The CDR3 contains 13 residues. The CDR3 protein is CALWDPLSSKKLF. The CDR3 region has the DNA TGTGCCTTGTGGGACCCTCTATCTTCAAAGAAACTCTTT.

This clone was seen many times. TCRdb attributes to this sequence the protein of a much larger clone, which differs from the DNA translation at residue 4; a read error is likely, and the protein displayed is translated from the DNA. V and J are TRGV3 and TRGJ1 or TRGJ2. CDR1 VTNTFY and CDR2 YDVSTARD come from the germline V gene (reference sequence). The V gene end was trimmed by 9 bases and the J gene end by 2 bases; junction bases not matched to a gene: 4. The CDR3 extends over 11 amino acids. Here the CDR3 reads CATRHYYKKLF. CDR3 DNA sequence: TGTGCCACCCGGCATTATTATAAGAAACTCTTT.

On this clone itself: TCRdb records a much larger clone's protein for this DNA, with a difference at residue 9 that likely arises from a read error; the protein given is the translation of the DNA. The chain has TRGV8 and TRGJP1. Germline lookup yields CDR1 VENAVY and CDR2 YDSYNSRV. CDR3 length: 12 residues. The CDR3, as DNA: TGTGCCACCTGGGTCAATGGTTGGCTCAAGATATTT. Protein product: CATWVNGWLKIF.

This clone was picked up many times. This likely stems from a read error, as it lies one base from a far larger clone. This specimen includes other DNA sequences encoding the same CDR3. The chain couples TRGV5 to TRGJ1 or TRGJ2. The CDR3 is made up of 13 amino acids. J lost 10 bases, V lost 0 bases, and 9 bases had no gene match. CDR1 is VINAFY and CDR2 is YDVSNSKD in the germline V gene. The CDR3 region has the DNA TGTGCCACCTGGGACAGGCCTTTCGACAAGAAACTCTTT. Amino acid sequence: CATWDRPFDKKLF.

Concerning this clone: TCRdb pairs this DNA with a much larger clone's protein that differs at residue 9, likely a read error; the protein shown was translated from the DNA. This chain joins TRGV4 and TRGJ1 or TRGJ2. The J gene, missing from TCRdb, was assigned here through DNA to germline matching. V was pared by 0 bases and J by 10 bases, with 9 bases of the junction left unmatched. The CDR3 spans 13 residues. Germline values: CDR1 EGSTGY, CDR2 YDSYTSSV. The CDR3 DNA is TGTGCCACCTGGGATGGGCCAAGGGAGAAGAAACTCTTT. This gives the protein CATWDGPREKKLF.

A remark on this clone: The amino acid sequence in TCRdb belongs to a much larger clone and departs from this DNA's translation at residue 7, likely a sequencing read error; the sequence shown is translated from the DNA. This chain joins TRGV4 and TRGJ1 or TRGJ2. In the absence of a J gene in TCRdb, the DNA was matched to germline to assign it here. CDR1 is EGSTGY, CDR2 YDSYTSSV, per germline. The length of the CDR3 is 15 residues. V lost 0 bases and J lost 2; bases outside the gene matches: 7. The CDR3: CATWDGSWDYYKKLF. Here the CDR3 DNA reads TGTGCCACCTGGGATGGGTCGTGGGATTATTATAAGAAACTCTTT.

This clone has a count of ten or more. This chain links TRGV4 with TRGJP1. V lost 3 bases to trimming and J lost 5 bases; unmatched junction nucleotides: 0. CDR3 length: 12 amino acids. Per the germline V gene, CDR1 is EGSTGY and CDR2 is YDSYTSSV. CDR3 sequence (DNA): TGTGCCACCTGGGATACTGGTTGGTTCAAGATATTT. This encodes CATWDTGWFKIF.

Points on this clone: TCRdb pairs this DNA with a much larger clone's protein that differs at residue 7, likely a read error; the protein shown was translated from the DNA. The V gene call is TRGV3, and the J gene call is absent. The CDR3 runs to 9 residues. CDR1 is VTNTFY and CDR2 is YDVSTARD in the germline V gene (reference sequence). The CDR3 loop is CATWVGVLF. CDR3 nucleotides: TGTGCCACCTGGGTCGGGGTGCTCTTT.

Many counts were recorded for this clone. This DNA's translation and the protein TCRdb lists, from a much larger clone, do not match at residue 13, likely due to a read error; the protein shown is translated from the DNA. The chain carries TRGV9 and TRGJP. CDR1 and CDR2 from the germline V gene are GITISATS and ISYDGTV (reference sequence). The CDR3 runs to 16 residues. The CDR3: CALWDRQELGKKVKVF. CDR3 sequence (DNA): TGTGCCTTGTGGGACCGCCAAGAGTTGGGCAAAAAAGTCAAGGTATTT.

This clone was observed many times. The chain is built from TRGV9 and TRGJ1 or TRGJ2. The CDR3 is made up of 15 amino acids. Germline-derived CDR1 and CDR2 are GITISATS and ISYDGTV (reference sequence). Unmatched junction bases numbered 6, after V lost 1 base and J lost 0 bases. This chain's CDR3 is CALWEVQLNYYKKLF. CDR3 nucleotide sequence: TGTGCCTTGTGGGAGGTCCAATTGAATTATTATAAGAAACTCTTT.

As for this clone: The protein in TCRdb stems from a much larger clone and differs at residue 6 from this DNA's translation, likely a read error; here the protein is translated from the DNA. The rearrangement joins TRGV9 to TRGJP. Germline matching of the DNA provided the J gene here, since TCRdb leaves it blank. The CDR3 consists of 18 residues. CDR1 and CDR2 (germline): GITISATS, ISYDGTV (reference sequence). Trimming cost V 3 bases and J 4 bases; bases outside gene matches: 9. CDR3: CALWEPNPQELGKKIKVF. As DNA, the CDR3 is TGTGCCTTGTGGGAGCCCAACCCTCAAGAGTTGGGCAAAAAAATCAAGGTATTT.

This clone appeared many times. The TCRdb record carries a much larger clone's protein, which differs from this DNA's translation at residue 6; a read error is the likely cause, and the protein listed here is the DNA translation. DNA for the CDR3: TGTGCCTTGTGGGAGGCGCCTGTCCGATATTATAAGAAACTCTTT. Translation: CALWEAPVRYYKKLF. The rearrangement joins TRGV9 to TRGJ1 or TRGJ2. In the absence of a J gene in TCRdb, the DNA was matched to germline to assign it here. Losses at the gene ends were 2 bases for V and 4 bases for J; bases not matched to a gene: 11. The germline V gene encodes CDR1 GITISATS and CDR2 ISYDGTV (reference sequence). The CDR3 contains 15 residues.

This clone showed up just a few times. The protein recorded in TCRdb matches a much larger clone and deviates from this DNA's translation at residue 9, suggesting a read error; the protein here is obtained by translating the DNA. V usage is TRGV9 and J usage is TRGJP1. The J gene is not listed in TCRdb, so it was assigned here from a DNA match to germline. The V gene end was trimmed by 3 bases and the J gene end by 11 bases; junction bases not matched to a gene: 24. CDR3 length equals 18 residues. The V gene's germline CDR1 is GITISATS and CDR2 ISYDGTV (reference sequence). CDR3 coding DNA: TGTGCCTTGTGGGAGACCCCCCGTCTCACTTTCGCCCGGTGGTTCAAGATATTT. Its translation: CALWETPRLTFARWFKIF.

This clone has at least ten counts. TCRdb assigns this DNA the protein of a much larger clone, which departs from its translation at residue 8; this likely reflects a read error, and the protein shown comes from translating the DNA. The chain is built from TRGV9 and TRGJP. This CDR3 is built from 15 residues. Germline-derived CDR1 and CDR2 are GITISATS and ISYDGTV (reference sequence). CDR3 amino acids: CALWEVEFGKKIKVF. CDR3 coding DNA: TGTGCCTTGTGGGAGGTGGAGTTTGGCAAAAAAATCAAGGTATTT.

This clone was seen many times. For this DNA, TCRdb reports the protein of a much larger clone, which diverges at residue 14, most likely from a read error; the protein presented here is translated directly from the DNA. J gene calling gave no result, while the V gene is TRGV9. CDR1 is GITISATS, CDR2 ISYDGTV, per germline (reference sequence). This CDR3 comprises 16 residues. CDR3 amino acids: CALWGSKELGKKIRVF. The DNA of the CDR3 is TGTGCCTTGTGGGGCAGTAAAGAGTTGGGCAAAAAAATCAGGGTATTT.

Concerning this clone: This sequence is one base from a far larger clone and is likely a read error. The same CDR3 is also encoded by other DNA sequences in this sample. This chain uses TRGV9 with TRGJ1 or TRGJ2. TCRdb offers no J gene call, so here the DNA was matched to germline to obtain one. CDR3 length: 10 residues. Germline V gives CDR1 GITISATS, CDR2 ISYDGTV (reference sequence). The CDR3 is CALNYYKKLF. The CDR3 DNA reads TGTGCCTTAAATTATTACAAGAAACTCTTT.

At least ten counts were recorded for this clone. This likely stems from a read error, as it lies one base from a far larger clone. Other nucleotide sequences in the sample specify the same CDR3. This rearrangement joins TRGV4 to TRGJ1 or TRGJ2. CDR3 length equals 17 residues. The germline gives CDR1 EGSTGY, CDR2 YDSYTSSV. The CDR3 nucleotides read TGTGCCACCTCGGAAGTGAGTAAGAGCGAGAATTATTATAAGAAGCTCTTT. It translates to CATSEVSKSENYYKKLF.